This TCR beta chain comes out of a study of blood T cell repertoires in COVID-19 (dated by TCRdb to about 2020). General notes on the study: Samples from collaborators originated in the United States, Italy and Spain and spanned both the acute and convalescent phases of COVID-19. The prospective study material was composed of cDNA or gDNA derived from T cells, B-cell-depleted T cells, or PBMCs. Subjects who had been exposed to COVID-19, were actively infected with it, or had recovered from it provided the deeply sampled blood TCRbeta repertoires that made up the dataset. The repertoires were released in a freely available public database meant as a resource for research on the immune response to SARS-CoV-2. Samples were obtained from the ongoing ImmuneRACE study (first 160 participants) and from over 1,000 subjects provided by 6 global collaborators. A de-identified subject ID, COVID-19 status, age in years and sex were almost always included in the sample metadata. Where available, HLA class I and class II types were taken from metadata supplied by the sample provider and were not determined by assay-based typing. The investigation overall reported the following: Clinical and demographic metadata were provided uncurated, with the amount varying by source and participant.

Of note for this clone: The antigen it recognizes is unknown. No base-level quality is on record; no much larger clone is a single base apart.

Cut back by 5 bases and 4 bases, the V and J ends lie 13 bases apart. Via the germline V gene (reference sequence), CDR1 is WNHNN and CDR2 SYGVQD. The CDR3 holds 14 amino acids from the cysteine to the phenylalanine. The only DNA kept is the CDR3, 42 bases in frame from the first base. The immunoSEQ Assay, a bias-controlled multiplex PCR, was used to amplify TCRbeta CDR3 regions from genomic DNA. In the authors' own workflow: Nucleated cell counts per sample were estimated from amplification of reference gene primers within the assay. Sequence reads were collapsed and filtered to measure the absolute abundance of every unique TCRbeta CDR3 rearrangement. For each sample, productive Simpson clonality was calculated as the square root of Simpson's diversity index over productive rearrangements. TCRdb retrieved this table from immuneACCESS and kept in-frame rearrangements only. Not all clones are present; in checked studies, unresolved V genes account for under half, and no reason is known for the remainder. From that table come the V and J calls and clone size; the DNA was used to work out D and trimming. The sample includes 150,000 or so clones, with about 80% observed a single time. The ten top clones hold 9.5% to 13% of the sample.

One collaborating source in Seattle enrolled patients while the patients were actively infected and followed the patients over time throughout the course of disease. Whole blood was collected in K2EDTA tubes by collaborating institutions according to the institutions' own protocols. Collaborator samples were shipped for TCRbeta analysis as frozen whole blood, isolated PBMCs, or DNA extracted from either sample type. The chain is assembled from TRBV10-1 and TRBJ2-3, with TRBD2 perhaps the D gene, on 5 matching bases. The clonotype was recovered from a woman aged 55-69 years with COVID-19, enrolled during active disease. Sequences were obtained from peripheral blood. The CDR3 reads as follows: CASSRVVGADTQYF. The bases read TGCGCCAGCAGTAGGGTCGTCGGGGCAGATACGCAGTATTTT.